This T cell receptor beta chain was observed in a study of glioma-infiltrating T cells after dendritic cell vaccination. This table comes from immunoSEQ multiplex PCR, and its TCRdb copy is limited to in-frame clones, with some not included. The sample consists of just under 85,000 clones, 70% to 90% of them appearing once. Germline CDR1 MNHEY, CDR2 SMNVEV (reference sequence). Trimming removed 6 bases at V and 2 bases at J, with 13 bases between. This CDR3 has 14 residues. This material consisted of blood, taken before dendritic cell vaccination. The gene calls are TRBV27 and TRBJ2-5; maybe TRBD2 (5 bases). This TCR derives from a human donor with glioblastoma. For the CDR3, the DNA is TGTGCCAGCAGCTGGGGAGAGCATCAAGAGACCCAGTACTTC. It yields the protein CASSWGEHQETQYF.